The 16 T cell receptor beta chains given below trace back to one sample, sequenced in a study of CD8+ T cells in alopecia areata. Extraction and reverse transcription of RNA yielded cDNA as the sequencing template. Assay: immunoSEQ multiplex PCR; the TCRdb copy retains only in-frame clones and omits some. The sample has about 140,000 clones; about half are singletons. The material sequenced was CD4+ T cells sorted from blood, taken at week 0. Receptors were obtained from a human donor with alopecia areata.

This clone was seen a handful of times. V is TRBV29-1 and J is TRBJ2-7; 10 nucleotides line up with TRBD1. Trimming took 4 bases from V and 6 from J; bases not matched to a gene: 12. The CDR3 is made up of 15 amino acids. In germline, CDR1 is SQVTM, CDR2 ANQGSEA. In DNA, the CDR3 is TGCAGCGTTGTTCTTTTCGGGACAGGGGTTCGCGAGCAGTACTTC. As protein: CSVVLFGTGVREQYF.

This clone was picked up a small number of times. V and J are TRBV29-1 and TRBJ2-7, with TRBD1 identical over 7 bases. The CDR3 length is 14 residues. V lost 6 bases and J lost 6; bases outside the gene matches: 14. CDR1 is SQVTM, CDR2 ANQGSEA, per germline. The CDR3 sequence: CSVGTGTEVGEQYF. CDR3 bases: TGCAGCGTAGGAACCGGGACAGAGGTAGGCGAGCAGTACTTC.

This clone appeared a few times. The chain has TRBV6-1 and TRBJ1-2; D call uncertain. V gave up 2 bases and J gave up 3 bases, with 10 bases separating them. CDR3 length: 14 amino acids. Germline-derived CDR1 and CDR2 are MNHNS and SASEGT. In DNA form, the CDR3 reads TGTGCCAGCAGTGAATGGGGTGCTTACTATGGCTACACCTTC. Its protein is CASSEWGAYYGYTF.

This clone has more than one count but fewer than ten. The sample carries other DNA sequences with the same CDR3. The chain links TRBV30 to TRBJ2-7; TRBD1 is a possible D gene (6 bases). In germline, CDR1 is GTSNPN, CDR2 SVGIG (reference sequence). This CDR3 has 13 amino acids. Trimming removed 0 bases from V and 2 bases from J, with 8 bases in between. CDR3 nucleotides: TGTGCCTGGAGTGTGAACAGGGCCTACGAGCAGTACTTC. It codes for CAWSVNRAYEQYF.

Remarks on this clone: In the same sample, other DNA sequences code for this CDR3. The chain employs TRBV29-1 and TRBJ2-1; a possible D gene is TRBD1 (5 bases). The V and J ends lost 4 bases and 2 bases respectively, with 6 bases between them. Germline V lookup: CDR1 SQVTM, CDR2 ANQGSEA. The CDR3 is 12 residues long. CDR3 region: CSVGGTYNEQFF. Here the CDR3 DNA reads TGCAGCGTTGGGGGCACCTACAATGAGCAGTTCTTC.

This clone was counted a few times. The rearrangement links TRBV10-3 to TRBJ1-4; no clear D. There are 14 residues in the CDR3. V lost 0 bases and J 4 bases, leaving 6 bases between the germline ends. Germline V gene data show CDR1 as ENHRY and CDR2 as SYGVKD. The CDR3 DNA sequence: TGTGCCATCAGTGAGTCGACGCGTAATGAAAAACTGTTTTTT. It is translated as CAISESTRNEKLFF.

This clone was observed a few times. The V and J genes are TRBV30 and TRBJ2-3; D perhaps matches TRBD2 (5 bases). V was shortened by 3 bases and J by 0 bases, with 16 bases between the two germline ends. Germline lookup yields CDR1 GTSNPN and CDR2 SVGIG (reference sequence). The CDR3 loop spans 16 amino acids. Here the CDR3 reads CAWSRAIASSTDTQYF. The CDR3 bases are TGTGCCTGGAGCCGGGCTATAGCGTCTAGCACAGATACGCAGTATTTT.

The V and J genes are TRBV5-1 and TRBJ2-5; 7 bases agree with TRBD1. With V trimmed by 0 bases and J by 2 bases, 4 bases remained unmatched. Per germline, CDR1 SGHRS and CDR2 YFSETQ. The CDR3 is made up of 15 amino acids. CDR3 protein: CASSLAGTEQETQYF. CDR3 nucleotides: TGCGCCAGCAGCTTGGCCGGGACAGAACAAGAGACCCAGTACTTC.

This clone showed up just a few times. The genes are TRBV30 and TRBJ2-6; D unclear. This CDR3 comprises 16 residues. Trimming left V 0 bases short and J 2 bases short, with 11 bases between. CDR1 and CDR2 (germline): GTSNPN, SVGIG (reference sequence). The CDR3 region has the DNA TGTGCCTGGAGTGTACCATCATTGACTGGGGCCAACGTCCTGACTTTC. Translating it yields CAWSVPSLTGANVLTF.

Only a few counts were recorded for this clone. The CDR3 region has the DNA TGTGCCAGCAGGGAGGGACGACTGCAAAGCCAGTACTTC. It yields the protein CASREGRLQSQYF. V is TRBV2 and J is TRBJ2-5, with D possibly being TRBD2 (6 bases). With 6 bases removed from V and 10 bases from J, the gap between germline ends came to 18 bases. The CDR3 is 13 residues long. Germline V CDR1 and CDR2: SNHLY, FYNNEI.

The genes are TRBV5-1 and TRBJ1-2; TRBD1 matches 7 bases. The CDR3 is 14 amino acids. CDR1 SGHRS and CDR2 YFSETQ come from the germline V gene. With 0 bases clipped from V and 4 bases from J, the junction kept 3 bases outside the gene matches. The CDR3 bases are TGCGCCAGCAGCTTGGACAGGGGATCCTATGGCTACACCTTC. It translates to CASSLDRGSYGYTF.

This chain joins TRBV29-1 and TRBJ2-6; 8 positions match TRBD1. Trimming removed 6 bases from V and 3 bases from J; junction bases left unmatched: 10. Germline CDR1 reads SQVTM; CDR2 reads ANQGSEA. The CDR3 spans 16 residues. CDR3 DNA: TGCAGCGTGGCTGACCAGGGGGCTAGTGGGGCCAACGTCCTGACTTTC. It translates to CSVADQGASGANVLTF.

V is TRBV5-1 and J is TRBJ2-7; D is unresolved. The CDR3 totals 13 residues. Per germline, CDR1 SGHRS and CDR2 YFSETQ. V dropped 3 bases and J dropped 1 base, with 8 bases sitting between them. The CDR3 DNA reads TGCGCCAGCAGCTCCGACAAGTCCTACGAGCAGTACTTC. Protein product: CASSSDKSYEQYF.

The chain combines TRBV21-1 with TRBJ1-2; the listed D gene, TRBD1, was not tested against the DNA. TRBV21-1 is a pseudogene locus. The CDR3 has 13 amino acids. The CDR3 loop reads CASSKERGDGYTF. CDR3 nucleotides: TGTGCCAGCAGCAAAGAAAGGGGCGATGGCTACACCTTC.

V is TRBV30 and J is TRBJ2-7; 10 bases match TRBD1. This CDR3 is 15 amino acids long. The ends lost 1 base at V and 2 bases at J; junction bases unmatched: 5. The V gene's germline CDR1 is GTSNPN and CDR2 SVGIG (reference sequence). The CDR3 region is CAWSADRGPAYEQYF. The DNA for the CDR3 is TGTGCCTGGAGTGCTGACAGGGGGCCGGCCTACGAGCAGTACTTC.

This chain connects TRBV6-5 to TRBJ2-1; D is ambiguous. The V end lost 6 bases, the J end lost 5 bases, and 11 bases lay between the germline ends. The CDR3 runs 13 residues. Germline lookup yields CDR1 MNHEY and CDR2 SVGAGI. The chain's CDR3 is CASRPPIDNEQFF. For the CDR3, the DNA is TGTGCCAGCAGACCGCCAATTGACAATGAGCAGTTCTTC.